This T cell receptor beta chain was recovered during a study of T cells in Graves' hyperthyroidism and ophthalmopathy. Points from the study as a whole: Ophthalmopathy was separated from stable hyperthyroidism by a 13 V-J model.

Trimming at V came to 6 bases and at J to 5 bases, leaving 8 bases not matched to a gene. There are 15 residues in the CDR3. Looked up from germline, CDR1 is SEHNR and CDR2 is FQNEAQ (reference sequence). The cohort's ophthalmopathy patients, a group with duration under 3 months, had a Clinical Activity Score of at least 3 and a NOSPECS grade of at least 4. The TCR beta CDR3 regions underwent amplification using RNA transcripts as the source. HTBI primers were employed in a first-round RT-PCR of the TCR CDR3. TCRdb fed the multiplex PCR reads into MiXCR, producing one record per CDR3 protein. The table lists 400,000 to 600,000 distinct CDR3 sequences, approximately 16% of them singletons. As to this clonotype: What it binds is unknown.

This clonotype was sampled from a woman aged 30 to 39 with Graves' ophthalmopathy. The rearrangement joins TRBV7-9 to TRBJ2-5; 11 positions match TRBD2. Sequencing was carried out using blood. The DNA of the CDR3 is TGTGCCAGCAGGATTAGCGGGAGGGCCTATGAGACCCAGTACTTC. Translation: CASRISGRAYETQYF.